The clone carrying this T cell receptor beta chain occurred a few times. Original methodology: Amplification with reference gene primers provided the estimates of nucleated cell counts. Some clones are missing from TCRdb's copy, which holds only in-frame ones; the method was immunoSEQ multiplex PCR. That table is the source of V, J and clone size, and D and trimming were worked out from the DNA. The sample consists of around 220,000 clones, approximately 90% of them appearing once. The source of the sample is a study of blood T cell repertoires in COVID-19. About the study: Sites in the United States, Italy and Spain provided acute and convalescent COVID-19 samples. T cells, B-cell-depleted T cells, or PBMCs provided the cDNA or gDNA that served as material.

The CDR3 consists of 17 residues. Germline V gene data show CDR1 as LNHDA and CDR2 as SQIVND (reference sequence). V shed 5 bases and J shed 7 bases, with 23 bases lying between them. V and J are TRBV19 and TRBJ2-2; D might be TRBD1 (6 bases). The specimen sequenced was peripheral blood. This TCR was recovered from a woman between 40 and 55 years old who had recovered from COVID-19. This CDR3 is CASSDPGHHRLGGELFF. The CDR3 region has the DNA TGTGCCAGTAGTGATCCGGGACACCATCGTTTAGGCGGGGAGCTGTTTTTT. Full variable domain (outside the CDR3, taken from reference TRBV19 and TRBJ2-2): DGGITQSPKYLFRKEGQNVTLSCEQNLNHDAMYWYRQDPGQGLRLIYYSQIVNDFQKGDIAEGYSVSREKKESFPLTVTSAQKNPTAFYLCASSDPGHHRLGGELFFGEGSRLTVL.